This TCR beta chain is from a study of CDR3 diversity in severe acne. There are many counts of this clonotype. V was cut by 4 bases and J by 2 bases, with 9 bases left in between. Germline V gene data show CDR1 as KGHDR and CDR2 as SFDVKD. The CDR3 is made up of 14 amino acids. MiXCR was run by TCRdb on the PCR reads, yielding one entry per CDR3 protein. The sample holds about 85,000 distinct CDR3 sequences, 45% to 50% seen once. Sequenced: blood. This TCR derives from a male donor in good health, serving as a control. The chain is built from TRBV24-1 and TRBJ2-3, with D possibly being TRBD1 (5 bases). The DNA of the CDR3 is TGTGCCACCAGTGAGGGGCAACCCACAGATACGCAGTATTTT. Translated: CATSEGQPTDTQYF.